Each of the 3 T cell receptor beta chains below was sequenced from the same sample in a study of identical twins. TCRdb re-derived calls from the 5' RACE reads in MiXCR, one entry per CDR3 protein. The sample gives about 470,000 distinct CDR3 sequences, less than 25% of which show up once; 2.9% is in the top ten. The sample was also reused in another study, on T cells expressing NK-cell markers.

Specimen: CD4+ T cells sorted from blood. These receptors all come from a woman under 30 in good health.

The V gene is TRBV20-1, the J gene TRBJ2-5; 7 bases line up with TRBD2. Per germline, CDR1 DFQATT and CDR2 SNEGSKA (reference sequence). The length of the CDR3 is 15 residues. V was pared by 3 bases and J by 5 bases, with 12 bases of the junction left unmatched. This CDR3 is CSARRFASGGETQYF. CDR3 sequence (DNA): TGCAGTGCTAGGAGGTTCGCTAGCGGAGGGGAGACCCAGTACTTC.

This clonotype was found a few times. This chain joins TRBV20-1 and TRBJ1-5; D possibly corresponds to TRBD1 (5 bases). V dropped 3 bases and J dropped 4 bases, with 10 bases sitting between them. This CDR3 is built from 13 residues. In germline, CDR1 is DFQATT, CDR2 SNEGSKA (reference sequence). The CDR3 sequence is CSASLRANQPQHF. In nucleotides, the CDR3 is TGCAGTGCTAGTCTCAGGGCGAATCAGCCCCAGCATTTT.

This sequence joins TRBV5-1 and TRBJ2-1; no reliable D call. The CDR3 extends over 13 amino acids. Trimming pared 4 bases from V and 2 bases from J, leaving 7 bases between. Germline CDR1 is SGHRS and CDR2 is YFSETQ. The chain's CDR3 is CASSGMTYNEQFF. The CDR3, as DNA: TGCGCCAGCAGCGGGATGACCTACAATGAGCAGTTCTTC. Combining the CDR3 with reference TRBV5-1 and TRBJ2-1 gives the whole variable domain KAGVTQTPRYLIKTRGQQVTLSCSPISGHRSVSWYQQTPGQGLQFLFEYFSETQRNKGNFPGRFSGRQFSNSRSEMNVSTLELGDSALYLCASSGMTYNEQFFGPGTRLTVL.